Sequencing of this T cell receptor (beta chain) was carried out in a study of blood T cells in healthy people across ages. Points from the study as a whole: Strong correlation was found linking TCR beta diversity to naive T cell percentage.

CDR1 SGHRS and CDR2 YFSETQ come from the germline V gene. V lost 2 bases and J lost 15; bases outside the gene matches: 11. The CDR3 has 13 amino acids. With respect to this clonotype: Its antigen is as yet unknown.

For the second PCR, which ran for about 7 to 12 cycles, a sample-barcoded 5' primer and a J-beta primer mix were used. From the 5' RACE reads, TCRdb called clonotypes with MiXCR, one entry per CDR3 protein. Counted here are 700,000 or so distinct CDR3 sequences, around 38% occurring once; the ten biggest clones make up approximately 31%. The chain joins TRBV5-1 to TRBJ2-1; 7 positions match TRBD1. The clonotype was recovered from an elderly man in good health. The specimen sequenced was blood. CDR3 loop: CASSFTGVTWGFF. In nucleotides, the CDR3 is TGCGCCAGCAGCTTTACAGGGGTGACCTGGGGGTTCTTC.